These T cell receptor beta chains were read from a single sample in a study of cytomegalovirus exposure and HLA in healthy donors. Repertoires were generated with immunoSEQ multiplex PCR, while TCRdb's copy carries only in-frame clones and drops some. The table lists 310,000 or so clones, about 90% of them singletons. The sequenced sample was PBMCs. The receptors were gathered from a woman between 18 and 29 years old in good health and CMV-seronegative. Each CDR3 is given with its conserved first and last residue. A D gene is named only where the DNA matches it firmly. Only some rows state a clone size, as once, few, many or a class for expanded clones.

V gene: TRBV25-1; J gene: TRBJ1-5; CDR3 length: 13; clone size: few; D gene: NA; CDR3 protein: CASSDDRNQPQHF; CDR3 DNA: TGTGCCAGCAGTGACGACAGGAATCAGCCCCAGCATTTT
V gene: TRBV18; J gene: TRBJ2-3; CDR3 length: 18; clone size: NA; D gene: TRBD2; CDR3 protein: CASSLRTSGGTGTDTQYF; CDR3 DNA: TGTGCCAGCTCACTCCGGACTAGCGGGGGGACGGGCACAGATACGCAGTATTTT
V gene: TRBV7-9; J gene: TRBJ1-6; CDR3 length: 14; clone size: NA; D gene: NA; CDR3 protein: CASSPGQWGSPLHF; CDR3 DNA: TGTGCCAGCAGCCCCGGACAGTGGGGTTCACCCCTCCACTTT
V gene: TRBV2; J gene: TRBJ1-4; CDR3 length: 18; clone size: NA; D gene: TRBD1; CDR3 protein: CASSPGTGYLVTNEKLFF; CDR3 DNA: TGTGCCAGCAGTCCCGGGACAGGGTATTTGGTAACTAATGAAAAACTGTTTTTT
V gene: TRBV5-1; J gene: TRBJ2-6; CDR3 length: 14; clone size: once; D gene: TRBD1; CDR3 protein: CASRTGSGANVLTF; CDR3 DNA: TGCGCCAGCAGGACAGGGTCTGGGGCCAACGTCCTGACTTTC
V gene: TRBV6-5; J gene: TRBJ2-1; CDR3 length: 15; clone size: NA; D gene: NA; CDR3 protein: CASSYGRGYYNEQFF; CDR3 DNA: TGTGCCAGCAGTTACGGCAGGGGCTACTACAATGAGCAGTTCTTC
V gene: TRBV4-2; J gene: TRBJ2-1; CDR3 length: 15; clone size: few; D gene: TRBD2; CDR3 protein: CASSQVTSGANEQFF; CDR3 DNA: TGTGCCAGCAGCCAAGTGACTAGCGGGGCAAATGAGCAGTTCTTC
V gene: TRBV9; J gene: TRBJ1-2; CDR3 length: 15; clone size: NA; D gene: NA; CDR3 protein: CASSPRFSRGWGYTF; CDR3 DNA: TGTGCCAGCAGCCCACGGTTTTCGCGGGGATGGGGCTACACCTTC
V gene: TRBV10-2; J gene: TRBJ1-2; CDR3 length: 13; clone size: NA; D gene: NA; CDR3 protein: CATSGALNYGYTF; CDR3 DNA: TGCGCCACCTCAGGGGCCCTTAACTATGGCTACACCTTC
V gene: TRBV7-9; J gene: TRBJ1-5; CDR3 length: 12; clone size: NA; D gene: NA; CDR3 protein: CSSSPGSQPQHF; CDR3 DNA: TGTTCCAGCAGTCCAGGGTCCCAGCCCCAGCATTTT
V gene: TRBV20-1; J gene: TRBJ2-1; CDR3 length: 11; clone size: NA; D gene: TRBD2; CDR3 protein: CRAGWYNEQFF; CDR3 DNA: TGCAGAGCGGGGTGGTACAATGAGCAGTTCTTC
V gene: TRBV10-3; J gene: TRBJ2-5; CDR3 length: 15; clone size: NA; D gene: NA; CDR3 protein: CAISEELGYQETQYF; CDR3 DNA: TGTGCCATCAGTGAGGAATTGGGCTATCAAGAGACCCAGTACTTC
V gene: TRBV30; J gene: TRBJ2-7; CDR3 length: 14; clone size: NA; D gene: NA; CDR3 protein: CAWNEAVSSYEQYF; CDR3 DNA: TGTGCCTGGAACGAGGCAGTTAGCTCCTACGAGCAGTACTTC
V gene: TRBV18; J gene: TRBJ1-2; CDR3 length: 13; clone size: NA; D gene: TRBD1; CDR3 protein: CASSPDRNYGYTF; CDR3 DNA: TGTGCCAGCTCACCGGACAGGAACTATGGCTACACCTTC
V gene: TRBV30; J gene: TRBJ1-1; CDR3 length: 13; clone size: NA; D gene: NA; CDR3 protein: CAWLVSGSTEAFF; CDR3 DNA: TGTGCCTGGTTGGTTTCGGGGTCCACTGAAGCTTTCTTT
V gene: TRBV10-3; J gene: TRBJ2-7; CDR3 length: 17; clone size: NA; D gene: TRBD1; CDR3 protein: CAISEKTGQGPLYEQYF; CDR3 DNA: TGTGCCATCAGTGAGAAGACGGGACAGGGGCCTCTCTACGAGCAGTACTTC
V gene: TRBV27; J gene: TRBJ1-2; CDR3 length: 15; clone size: NA; D gene: NA; CDR3 protein: CASSSAASSNYGYTF; CDR3 DNA: TGTGCCAGCAGTTCGGCGGCCAGCTCTAACTATGGCTACACCTTC
V gene: TRBV4-2; J gene: TRBJ2-6; CDR3 length: 19; clone size: NA; D gene: TRBD1; CDR3 protein: CASSQDNRDRITGANVLTF; CDR3 DNA: TGTGCCAGCAGCCAAGATAATCGGGACAGGATTACGGGGGCCAACGTCCTGACTTTC
V gene: TRBV7-9; J gene: TRBJ2-2; CDR3 length: 15; clone size: NA; D gene: NA; CDR3 protein: CASSSRLGNTGELFF; CDR3 DNA: TGTGCCAGCAGCAGCCGTCTTGGGAACACCGGGGAGCTGTTTTTT
V gene: TRBV27; J gene: TRBJ2-3; CDR3 length: 13; clone size: NA; D gene: NA; CDR3 protein: CASSLYPGDTQYF; CDR3 DNA: TGTGCCAGCAGTTTATACCCGGGAGATACGCAGTATTTT
V gene: TRBV20-1; J gene: TRBJ2-7; CDR3 length: 11; clone size: NA; D gene: NA; CDR3 protein: CSAIGLGEQYF; CDR3 DNA: TGCAGTGCAATCGGACTGGGCGAGCAGTACTTC
V gene: TRBV27; J gene: TRBJ1-5; CDR3 length: 20; clone size: NA; D gene: TRBD1; CDR3 protein: CASSLLPPRVGQGMRQPQHF; CDR3 DNA: TGTGCCAGCAGTTTATTACCCCCAAGGGTGGGACAGGGGATGAGGCAGCCCCAGCATTTT
V gene: TRBV2; J gene: TRBJ1-4; CDR3 length: 13; clone size: NA; D gene: TRBD1; CDR3 protein: CAFKGQGNEKLFF; CDR3 DNA: TGTGCCTTCAAGGGACAGGGGAATGAAAAACTGTTTTTT
V gene: TRBV27; J gene: TRBJ1-2; CDR3 length: 16; clone size: NA; D gene: NA; CDR3 protein: CASSKGAEAHNYGYTF; CDR3 DNA: TGTGCCAGCAGTAAAGGGGCGGAAGCTCATAACTATGGCTACACCTTC
V gene: TRBV6-6; J gene: TRBJ2-7; CDR3 length: 15; clone size: NA; D gene: TRBD2; CDR3 protein: CASSYFGTSGYEQYF; CDR3 DNA: TGTGCCAGCAGTTACTTTGGGACTAGCGGTTACGAGCAGTACTTC
V gene: TRBV13; J gene: TRBJ1-2; CDR3 length: 17; clone size: NA; D gene: TRBD1; CDR3 protein: CASSSSTGQALIYGYTF; CDR3 DNA: TGTGCCAGCAGCAGTTCTACGGGACAGGCTTTAATCTATGGCTACACCTTC
V gene: TRBV9; J gene: TRBJ1-2; CDR3 length: 15; clone size: NA; D gene: NA; CDR3 protein: CASSVGGGSNYGYTF; CDR3 DNA: TGTGCCAGCAGCGTAGGAGGAGGATCTAACTATGGCTACACCTTC
V gene: TRBV4-1; J gene: TRBJ1-3; CDR3 length: 16; clone size: NA; D gene: NA; CDR3 protein: CASSPRGAASGNTIYF; CDR3 DNA: TGCGCCAGCAGCCCCCGGGGGGCGGCTTCTGGAAACACCATATATTTT
V gene: TRBV12-5; J gene: TRBJ2-7; CDR3 length: 15; clone size: once; D gene: NA; CDR3 protein: CASGLFDPNPYEQYF; CDR3 DNA: TGTGCTAGTGGTTTGTTCGATCCTAATCCCTACGAGCAGTACTTC
V gene: TRBV7-9; J gene: TRBJ2-5; CDR3 length: 14; clone size: few; D gene: NA; CDR3 protein: CASSLVSDQETQYF; CDR3 DNA: TGTGCCAGCAGCTTAGTTTCGGACCAAGAGACCCAGTACTTC
V gene: TRBV27; J gene: TRBJ1-6; CDR3 length: 17; clone size: NA; D gene: NA; CDR3 protein: CASSLVRVPSYNSPLHF; CDR3 DNA: TGTGCCAGCAGTTTAGTGCGGGTACCTTCCTATAATTCACCCCTCCACTTT
V gene: TRBV19; J gene: TRBJ2-7; CDR3 length: 15; clone size: once; D gene: TRBD1; CDR3 protein: CASSIAWTGGDEQYF; CDR3 DNA: TGTGCCAGTAGTATAGCCTGGACAGGGGGCGACGAGCAGTACTTC
V gene: TRBV7-7; J gene: TRBJ2-2; CDR3 length: 16; clone size: NA; D gene: TRBD2; CDR3 protein: CASSRTSGGYPGELFF; CDR3 DNA: TGTGCTAGCAGCAGAACTAGCGGGGGATACCCCGGGGAGCTGTTTTTT
V gene: TRBV6-6; J gene: TRBJ1-2; CDR3 length: 15; clone size: NA; D gene: NA; CDR3 protein: CASTPAGALGDGYTF; CDR3 DNA: TGTGCCAGCACACCCGCGGGAGCCCTGGGGGATGGCTACACCTTC
V gene: TRBV6-5; J gene: TRBJ2-6; CDR3 length: 15; clone size: NA; D gene: NA; CDR3 protein: CASSKLELGANVLTF; CDR3 DNA: TGTGCCAGCAGCAAACTCGAGCTTGGGGCCAACGTCCTGACTTTC
V gene: TRBV27; J gene: TRBJ1-6; CDR3 length: 14; clone size: NA; D gene: TRBD1; CDR3 protein: CASSQTGGNSPLHF; CDR3 DNA: TGTGCCAGCAGCCAGACAGGGGGAAATTCACCCCTCCACTTT
V gene: TRBV2; J gene: TRBJ2-3; CDR3 length: 15; clone size: NA; D gene: TRBD2; CDR3 protein: CASRRGGGAPDTQYF; CDR3 DNA: TGTGCCAGCAGGAGGGGCGGGGGGGCCCCAGATACGCAGTATTTT
V gene: TRBV11-2; J gene: TRBJ1-2; CDR3 length: 16; clone size: NA; D gene: NA; CDR3 protein: CASSPIGLNRPYGYTF; CDR3 DNA: TGTGCCAGCAGCCCAATTGGACTCAATCGCCCCTATGGCTACACCTTC
V gene: TRBV2; J gene: TRBJ1-2; CDR3 length: 15; clone size: NA; D gene: TRBD1; CDR3 protein: CASSERQGNRMGYTF; CDR3 DNA: TGTGCCAGCAGCGAGCGACAGGGGAACCGCATGGGCTACACCTTC
V gene: TRBV19; J gene: TRBJ2-4; CDR3 length: 16; clone size: NA; D gene: TRBD1; CDR3 protein: CASTVGTGIAKNIQYF; CDR3 DNA: TGTGCCAGTACCGTGGGGACAGGGATAGCCAAAAACATTCAGTACTTC
V gene: TRBV5-4; J gene: TRBJ2-3; CDR3 length: 14; clone size: NA; D gene: NA; CDR3 protein: CASSLQTSTDTQYF; CDR3 DNA: TGTGCCAGCAGCTTACAGACGAGCACAGATACGCAGTATTTT
V gene: TRBV5-1; J gene: TRBJ2-1; CDR3 length: 19; clone size: NA; D gene: TRBD2; CDR3 protein: CASSLVPSGGLSSYNEQFF; CDR3 DNA: TGCGCCAGCAGCTTGGTGCCTAGCGGGGGTCTTAGCTCCTACAATGAGCAGTTCTTC
V gene: TRBV4-1; J gene: TRBJ1-1; CDR3 length: 13; clone size: NA; D gene: TRBD1; CDR3 protein: CASRDRAYRGAFF; CDR3 DNA: TGCGCCAGCAGGGACAGGGCCTACAGGGGAGCTTTCTTT
V gene: TRBV6-5; J gene: TRBJ1-2; CDR3 length: 14; clone size: NA; D gene: NA; CDR3 protein: CASSYWGRNYGYTF; CDR3 DNA: TGTGCCAGCAGTTACTGGGGCCGGAACTATGGCTACACCTTC
V gene: TRBV6-5; J gene: TRBJ1-6; CDR3 length: 13; clone size: once; D gene: TRBD1; CDR3 protein: CASTGQGGSPLHF; CDR3 DNA: TGTGCCAGCACCGGACAGGGAGGTTCACCCCTCCACTTT
V gene: TRBV5-4; J gene: TRBJ2-1; CDR3 length: 16; clone size: NA; D gene: NA; CDR3 protein: CASSSLRADPLNEQFF; CDR3 DNA: TGTGCCAGCAGCAGTCTCCGAGCGGACCCCCTCAATGAGCAGTTCTTC
V gene: TRBV19; J gene: TRBJ2-7; CDR3 length: 13; clone size: NA; D gene: TRBD1; CDR3 protein: CASTGDSHYEQYF; CDR3 DNA: TGTGCCAGTACCGGGGACAGCCACTACGAGCAGTACTTC
V gene: TRBV19; J gene: TRBJ1-2; CDR3 length: 16; clone size: NA; D gene: TRBD1; CDR3 protein: CASRAPDRGSSYGYTF; CDR3 DNA: TGTGCCAGTAGGGCCCCCGACAGGGGATCGTCGTATGGCTACACCTTC
V gene: TRBV19; J gene: TRBJ1-2; CDR3 length: 17; clone size: NA; D gene: NA; CDR3 protein: CASNPIVRGLEDYGYTF; CDR3 DNA: TGTGCCAGTAACCCAATCGTTAGGGGACTCGAGGACTATGGCTACACCTTC